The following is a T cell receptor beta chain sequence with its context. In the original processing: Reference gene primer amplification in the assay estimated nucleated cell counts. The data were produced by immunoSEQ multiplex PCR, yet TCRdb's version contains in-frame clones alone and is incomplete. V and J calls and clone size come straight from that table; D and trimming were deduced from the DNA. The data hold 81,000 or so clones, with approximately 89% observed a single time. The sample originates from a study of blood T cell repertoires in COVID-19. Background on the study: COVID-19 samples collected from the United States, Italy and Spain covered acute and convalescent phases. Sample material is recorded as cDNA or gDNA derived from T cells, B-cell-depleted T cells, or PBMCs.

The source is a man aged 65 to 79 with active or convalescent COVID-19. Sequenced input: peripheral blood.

The CDR3 region is CASGGAQETQYF. DNA of the CDR3: TGTGCCAGCGGGGGCGCACAAGAGACCCAGTACTTC. The V gene is TRBV2, the J gene TRBJ2-5; D perhaps matches TRBD1 (6 bases). The germline CDR1 and CDR2 sequences are SNHLY and FYNNEI. V dropped 8 bases and J dropped 2 bases, with 9 bases sitting between them. The CDR3 is made up of 12 amino acids. Complete variable domain (other parts from reference TRBV2 and TRBJ2-5): EPEVTQTPSHQVTQMGQEVILRCVPISNHLYFYWYRQILGQKVEFLVSFYNNEISEKSEIFDDQFSVERPDGSNFTLKIRSTKLEDSAMYFCASGGAQETQYFGPGTRLLVL.